This section outlines one TCR beta chain sequence together with its context. Original data processing: Estimated nucleated cell counts came from reference gene primer amplification. Method: immunoSEQ multiplex PCR; TCRdb's copy keeps in-frame clones and lacks some. The D gene and trimming were derived from the DNA, and the V and J assignments and clone size from that table. The data show 95,000 to 150,000 clones, around 86% seen once. CDR3 size: 15 residues. The germline V gene encodes CDR1 LNHDA and CDR2 SQIVND (reference sequence). V lost 7 bases to trimming and J lost 6 bases; unmatched junction nucleotides: 10. The sample comes from a study of blood T cell repertoires in COVID-19. Study as a whole: T cells, B-cell-depleted T cells, or PBMCs provided the cDNA or gDNA that served as material.

The origin of this receptor is a man at least 80 years old with acute or convalescent COVID-19. The sequenced sample was peripheral blood. The gene calls are TRBV19 and TRBJ2-3; 10 bases fit TRBD2. The CDR3 reads CASILAGVLRDTQYF. CDR3 DNA sequence: TGTGCCAGTATTCTAGCGGGAGTGCTCAGGGATACGCAGTATTTT.